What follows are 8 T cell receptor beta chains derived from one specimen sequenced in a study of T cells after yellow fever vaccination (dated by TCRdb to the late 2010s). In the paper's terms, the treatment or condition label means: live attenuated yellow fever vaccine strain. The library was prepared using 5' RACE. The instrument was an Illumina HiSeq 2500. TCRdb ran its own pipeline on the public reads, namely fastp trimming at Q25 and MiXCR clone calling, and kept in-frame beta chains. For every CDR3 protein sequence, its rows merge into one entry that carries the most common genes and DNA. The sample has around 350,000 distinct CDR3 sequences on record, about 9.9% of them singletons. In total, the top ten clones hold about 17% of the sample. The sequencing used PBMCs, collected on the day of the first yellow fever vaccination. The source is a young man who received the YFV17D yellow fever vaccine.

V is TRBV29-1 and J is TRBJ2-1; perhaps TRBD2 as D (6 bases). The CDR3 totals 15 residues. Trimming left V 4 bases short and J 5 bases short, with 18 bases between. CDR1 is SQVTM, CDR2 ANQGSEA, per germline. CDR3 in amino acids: CSVGPRDSKNNEQFF. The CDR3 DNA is TGCAGCGTTGGACCCCGGGACTCAAAGAACAATGAGCAGTTCTTC.

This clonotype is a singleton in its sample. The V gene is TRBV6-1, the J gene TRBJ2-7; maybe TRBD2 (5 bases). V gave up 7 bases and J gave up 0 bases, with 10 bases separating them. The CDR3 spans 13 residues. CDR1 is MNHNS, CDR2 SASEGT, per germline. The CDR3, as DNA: TGTGCCAGCATGGGCGGACTCTCCTACGAGCAGTACGTC. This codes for CASMGGLSYEQYV.

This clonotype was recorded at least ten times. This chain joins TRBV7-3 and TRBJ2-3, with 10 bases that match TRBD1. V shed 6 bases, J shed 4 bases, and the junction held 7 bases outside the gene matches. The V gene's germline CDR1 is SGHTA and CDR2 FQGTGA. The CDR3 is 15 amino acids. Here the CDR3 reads CASSYTGQGADTQYF. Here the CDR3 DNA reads TGTGCCAGCAGTTATACCGGACAGGGGGCAGATACGCAGTATTTT.

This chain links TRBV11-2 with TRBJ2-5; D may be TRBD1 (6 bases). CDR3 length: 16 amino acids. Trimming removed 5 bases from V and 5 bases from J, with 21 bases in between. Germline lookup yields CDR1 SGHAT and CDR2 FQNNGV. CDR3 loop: CASSRPGHAVMETQYF. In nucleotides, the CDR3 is TGTGCCAGCAGCCGTCCGGGACACGCAGTTATGGAGACCCAGTACTTC.

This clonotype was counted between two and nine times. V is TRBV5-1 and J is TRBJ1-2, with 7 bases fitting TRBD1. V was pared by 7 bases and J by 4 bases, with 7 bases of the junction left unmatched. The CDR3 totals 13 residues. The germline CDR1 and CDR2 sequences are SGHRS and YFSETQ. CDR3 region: CASATTGTYGYTF. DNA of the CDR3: TGCGCCAGCGCGACGACAGGGACCTATGGCTACACCTTC.

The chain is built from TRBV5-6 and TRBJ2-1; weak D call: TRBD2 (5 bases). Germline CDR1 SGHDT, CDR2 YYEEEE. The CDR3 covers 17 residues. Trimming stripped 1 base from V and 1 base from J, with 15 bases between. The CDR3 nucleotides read TGTGCCAGCAGCTTGATGGTTTCTGGCGGGTCCTACAATGAGCAGTTCTTC. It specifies CASSLMVSGGSYNEQFF.

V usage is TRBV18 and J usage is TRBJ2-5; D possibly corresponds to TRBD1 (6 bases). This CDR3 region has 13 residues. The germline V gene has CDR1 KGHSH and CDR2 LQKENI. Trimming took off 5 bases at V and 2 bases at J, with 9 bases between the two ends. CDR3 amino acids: CASSGGQQETQYF. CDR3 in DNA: TGTGCCAGCTCAGGAGGACAGCAAGAGACCCAGTACTTC.

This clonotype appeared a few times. CDR3 DNA: TGTGCCAGCAGAGACCGGGACTTCACAGATACGCAGTATTTT. This sequence encodes CASRDRDFTDTQYF. This sequence joins TRBV6-2 or TRBV6-3 and TRBJ2-3; D possibly corresponds to TRBD2 (6 bases). Germline V gives CDR1 MNHEY, CDR2 SVGEGT. There are 14 residues in the CDR3. V was trimmed by 6 bases and J by 2 bases, leaving 12 bases between them.